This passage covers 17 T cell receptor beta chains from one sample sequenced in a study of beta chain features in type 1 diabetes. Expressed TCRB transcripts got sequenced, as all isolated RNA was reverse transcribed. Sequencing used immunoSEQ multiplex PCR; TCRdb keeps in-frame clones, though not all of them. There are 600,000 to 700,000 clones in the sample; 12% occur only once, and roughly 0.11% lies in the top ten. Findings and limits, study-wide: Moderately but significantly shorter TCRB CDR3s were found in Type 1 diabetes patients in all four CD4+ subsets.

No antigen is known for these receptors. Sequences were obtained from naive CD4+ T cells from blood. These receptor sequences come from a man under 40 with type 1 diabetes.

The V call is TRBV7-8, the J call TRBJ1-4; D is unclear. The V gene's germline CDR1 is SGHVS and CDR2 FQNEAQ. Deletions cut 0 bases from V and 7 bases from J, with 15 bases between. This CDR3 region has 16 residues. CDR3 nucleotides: TGTGCCAGCAGCTTAGCCTTCCCGGGTAGCGGTGAAAAACTGTTTTTT. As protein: CASSLAFPGSGEKLFF.

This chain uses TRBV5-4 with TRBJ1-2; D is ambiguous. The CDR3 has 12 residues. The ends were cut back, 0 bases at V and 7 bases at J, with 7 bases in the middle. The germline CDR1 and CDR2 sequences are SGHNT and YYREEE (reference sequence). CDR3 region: CASSLEGFGYTF. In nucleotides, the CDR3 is TGTGCCAGCAGCTTGGAAGGGTTTGGCTACACCTTC.

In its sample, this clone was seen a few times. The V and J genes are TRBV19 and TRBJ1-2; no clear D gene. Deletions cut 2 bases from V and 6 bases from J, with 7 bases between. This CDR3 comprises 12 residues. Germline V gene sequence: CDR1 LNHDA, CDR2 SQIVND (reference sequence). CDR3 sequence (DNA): TGTGCCAGTAGTATAAAAAGCCATGGCTACACCTTC. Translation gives CASSIKSHGYTF.

The CDR3 DNA reads TGTGCCAGCAGCGTAACAGGGGAGAATTACAATGAGCAGTTCTTC. Protein sequence: CASSVTGENYNEQFF. J is TRBJ2-1 and V is TRBV9, with 7 nucleotides matching TRBD1. Germline V gene data show CDR1 as SGDLS and CDR2 as YYNGEE. The CDR3 extends over 15 amino acids. Germline trimming cut 1 base from V and 4 bases from J; bases unmatched to any gene: 5.

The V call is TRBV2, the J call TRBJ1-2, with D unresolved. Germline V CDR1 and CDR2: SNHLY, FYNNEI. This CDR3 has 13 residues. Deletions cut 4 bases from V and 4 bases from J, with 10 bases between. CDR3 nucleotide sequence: TGTGCCAGCAGTGTCGAGGGAACCTATGGCTACACCTTC. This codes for CASSVEGTYGYTF. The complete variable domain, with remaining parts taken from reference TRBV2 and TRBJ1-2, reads EPEVTQTPSHQVTQMGQEVILRCVPISNHLYFYWYRQILGQKVEFLVSFYNNEISEKSEIFDDQFSVERPDGSNFTLKIRSTKLEDSAMYFCASSVEGTYGYTFGSGTRLTVV.

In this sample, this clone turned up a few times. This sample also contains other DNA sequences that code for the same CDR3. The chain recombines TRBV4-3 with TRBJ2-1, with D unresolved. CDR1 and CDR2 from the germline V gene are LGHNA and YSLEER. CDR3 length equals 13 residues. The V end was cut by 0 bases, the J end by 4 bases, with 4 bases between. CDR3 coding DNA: TGCGCCAGCAGCCAAGACTCGTACAATGAGCAGTTCTTC. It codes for CASSQDSYNEQFF.

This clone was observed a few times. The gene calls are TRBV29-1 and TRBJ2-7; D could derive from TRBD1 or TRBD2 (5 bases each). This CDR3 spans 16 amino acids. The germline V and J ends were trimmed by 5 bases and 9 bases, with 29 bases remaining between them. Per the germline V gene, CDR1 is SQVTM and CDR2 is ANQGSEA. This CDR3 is CSVWGESGSPTRGQYF. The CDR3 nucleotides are TGCAGCGTTTGGGGTGAATCAGGGAGTCCTACTAGGGGGCAGTACTTC.

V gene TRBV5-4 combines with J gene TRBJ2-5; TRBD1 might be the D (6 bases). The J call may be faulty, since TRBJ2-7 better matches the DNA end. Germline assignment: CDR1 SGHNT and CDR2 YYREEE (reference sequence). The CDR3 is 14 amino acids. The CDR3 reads CASRPRGQRGEQYF. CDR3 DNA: TGTGCCAGCAGACCCAGGGGTCAGAGGGGCGAGCAGTACTTC.

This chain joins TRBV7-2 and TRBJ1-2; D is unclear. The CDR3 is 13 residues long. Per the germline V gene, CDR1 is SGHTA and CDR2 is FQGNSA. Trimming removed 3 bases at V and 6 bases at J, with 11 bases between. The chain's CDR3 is CASSFEVEHGYTF. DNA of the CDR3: TGTGCCAGCAGCTTTGAAGTGGAGCATGGCTACACCTTC.

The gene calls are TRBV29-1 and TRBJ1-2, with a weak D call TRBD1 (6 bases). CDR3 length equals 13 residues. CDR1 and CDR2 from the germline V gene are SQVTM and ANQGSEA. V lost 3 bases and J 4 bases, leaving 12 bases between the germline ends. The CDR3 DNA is TGCAGCGTTGAGTGGCAGGGGATCTATGGCTACACCTTC. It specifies CSVEWQGIYGYTF.

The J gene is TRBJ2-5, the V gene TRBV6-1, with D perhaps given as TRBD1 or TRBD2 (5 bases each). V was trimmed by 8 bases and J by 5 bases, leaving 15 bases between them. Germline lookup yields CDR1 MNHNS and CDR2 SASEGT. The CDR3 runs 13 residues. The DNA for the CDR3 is TGTGCCAGCGTCCGGGGCCCACGGGAGACCCAGTACTTC. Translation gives CASVRGPRETQYF.

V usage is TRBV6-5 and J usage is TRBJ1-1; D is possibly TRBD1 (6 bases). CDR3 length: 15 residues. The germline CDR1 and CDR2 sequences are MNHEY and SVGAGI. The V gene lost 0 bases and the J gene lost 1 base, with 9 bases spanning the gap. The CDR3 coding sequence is TGTGCCAGCAGTTACTCACAGGGATGGAACACTGAAGCTTTCTTT. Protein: CASSYSQGWNTEAFF.

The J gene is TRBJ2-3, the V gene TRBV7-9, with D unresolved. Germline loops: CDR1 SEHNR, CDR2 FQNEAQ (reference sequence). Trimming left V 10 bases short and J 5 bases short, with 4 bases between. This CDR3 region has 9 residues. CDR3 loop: CAIGDTQYF. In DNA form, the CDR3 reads TGTGCCATCGGAGATACGCAGTATTTT.

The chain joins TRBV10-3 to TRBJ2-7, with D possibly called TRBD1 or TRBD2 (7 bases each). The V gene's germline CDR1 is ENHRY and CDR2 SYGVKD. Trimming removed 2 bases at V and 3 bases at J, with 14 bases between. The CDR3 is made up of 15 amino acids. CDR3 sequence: CAISEAGAGGYEQYF. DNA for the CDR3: TGTGCCATCAGTGAGGCGGGGGCAGGGGGCTACGAGCAGTACTTC.

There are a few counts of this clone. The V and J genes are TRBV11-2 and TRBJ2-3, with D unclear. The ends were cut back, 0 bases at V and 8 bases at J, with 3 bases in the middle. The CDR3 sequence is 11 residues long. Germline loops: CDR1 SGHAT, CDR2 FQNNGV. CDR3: CASSLDSTQYF. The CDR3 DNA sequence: TGTGCCAGCAGCTTAGATAGTACGCAGTATTTT.

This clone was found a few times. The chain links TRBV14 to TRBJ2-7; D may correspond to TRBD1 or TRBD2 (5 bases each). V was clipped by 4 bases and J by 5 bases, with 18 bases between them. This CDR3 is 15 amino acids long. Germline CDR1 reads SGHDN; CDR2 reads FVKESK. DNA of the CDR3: TGTGCCAGCAGCCTGAAGGAGAGGGGTCTGCACGAGCAGTACTTC. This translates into CASSLKERGLHEQYF.

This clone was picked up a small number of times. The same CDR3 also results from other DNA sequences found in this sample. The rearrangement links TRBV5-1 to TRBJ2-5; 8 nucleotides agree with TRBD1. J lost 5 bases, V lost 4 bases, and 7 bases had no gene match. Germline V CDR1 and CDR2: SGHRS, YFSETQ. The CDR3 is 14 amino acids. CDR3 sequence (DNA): TGCGCCAGCAGCCCCGGACAGGGCGGCGAGACCCAGTACTTC. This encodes CASSPGQGGETQYF.